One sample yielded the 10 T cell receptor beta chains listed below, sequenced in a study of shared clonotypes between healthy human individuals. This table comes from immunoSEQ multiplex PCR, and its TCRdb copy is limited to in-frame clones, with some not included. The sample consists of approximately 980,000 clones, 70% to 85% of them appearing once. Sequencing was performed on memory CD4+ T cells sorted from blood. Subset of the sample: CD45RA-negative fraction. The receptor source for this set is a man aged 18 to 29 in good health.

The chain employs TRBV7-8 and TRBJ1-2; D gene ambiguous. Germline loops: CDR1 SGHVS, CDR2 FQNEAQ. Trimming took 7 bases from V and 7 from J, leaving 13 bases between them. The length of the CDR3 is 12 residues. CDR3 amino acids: CASTPKRAGYTF. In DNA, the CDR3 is TGTGCCAGCACTCCAAAACGAGCTGGCTACACCTTC.

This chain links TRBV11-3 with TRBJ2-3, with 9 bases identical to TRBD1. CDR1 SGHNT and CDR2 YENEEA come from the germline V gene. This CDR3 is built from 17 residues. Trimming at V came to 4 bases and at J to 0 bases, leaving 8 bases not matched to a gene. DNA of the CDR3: TGTGCCAGCAGCTCGGGGACCGGGACAGGGAGCACAGATACGCAGTATTTT. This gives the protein CASSSGTGTGSTDTQYF.

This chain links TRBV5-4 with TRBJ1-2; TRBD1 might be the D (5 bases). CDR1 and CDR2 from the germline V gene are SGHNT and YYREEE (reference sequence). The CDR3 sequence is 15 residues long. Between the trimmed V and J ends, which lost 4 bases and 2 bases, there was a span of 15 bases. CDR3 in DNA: TGTGCCAGCAGCACCGGGGGGGGGAGCAACTATGGCTACACCTTC. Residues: CASSTGGGSNYGYTF.

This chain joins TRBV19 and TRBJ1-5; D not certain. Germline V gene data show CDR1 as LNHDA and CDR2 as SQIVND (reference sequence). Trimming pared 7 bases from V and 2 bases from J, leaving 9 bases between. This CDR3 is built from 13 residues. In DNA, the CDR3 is TGTGCCAGTACCCCCGACGGCAATCAGCCCCAGCATTTT. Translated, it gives CASTPDGNQPQHF.

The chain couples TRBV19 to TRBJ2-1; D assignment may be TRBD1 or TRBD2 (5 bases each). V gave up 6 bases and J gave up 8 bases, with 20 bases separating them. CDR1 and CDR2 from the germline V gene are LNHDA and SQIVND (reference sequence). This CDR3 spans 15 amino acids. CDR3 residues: CASSRSGTTDYEQFF. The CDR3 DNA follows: TGTGCCAGTAGCAGATCCGGGACCACGGACTATGAGCAGTTCTTC.

The CDR3 is CAWSWDSYGYTF. The CDR3 region has the DNA TGTGCCTGGAGTTGGGACAGTTATGGCTACACCTTC. The chain uses TRBV30 and TRBJ1-2, with 7 positions matching TRBD1. CDR1 and CDR2 from the germline V gene are GTSNPN and SVGIG (reference sequence). With V trimmed by 2 bases and J by 5 bases, 2 bases remained unmatched. The CDR3 extends over 12 amino acids.

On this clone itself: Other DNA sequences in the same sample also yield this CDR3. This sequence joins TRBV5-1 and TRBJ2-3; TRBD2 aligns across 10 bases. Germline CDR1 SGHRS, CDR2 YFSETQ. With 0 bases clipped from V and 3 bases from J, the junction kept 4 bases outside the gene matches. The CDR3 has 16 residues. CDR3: CASSLEERGGTDTQYF. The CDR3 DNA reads TGCGCCAGCAGCTTGGAAGAGCGGGGGGGGACAGATACGCAGTATTTT.

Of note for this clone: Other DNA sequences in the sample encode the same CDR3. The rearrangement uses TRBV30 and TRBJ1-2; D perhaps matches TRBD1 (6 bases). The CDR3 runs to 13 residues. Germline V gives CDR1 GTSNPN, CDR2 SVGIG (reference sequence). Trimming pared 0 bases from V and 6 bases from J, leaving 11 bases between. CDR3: CAWSVGQGNGYTF. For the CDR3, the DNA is TGTGCCTGGAGTGTAGGGCAGGGGAATGGCTACACCTTC.

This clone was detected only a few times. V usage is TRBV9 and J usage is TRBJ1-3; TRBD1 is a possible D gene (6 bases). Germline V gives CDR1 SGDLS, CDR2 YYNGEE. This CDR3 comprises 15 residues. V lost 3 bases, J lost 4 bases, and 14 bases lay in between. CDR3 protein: CASSDQWGGGNTIYF. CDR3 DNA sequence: TGTGCCAGCAGCGACCAGTGGGGGGGCGGAAACACCATATATTTT.

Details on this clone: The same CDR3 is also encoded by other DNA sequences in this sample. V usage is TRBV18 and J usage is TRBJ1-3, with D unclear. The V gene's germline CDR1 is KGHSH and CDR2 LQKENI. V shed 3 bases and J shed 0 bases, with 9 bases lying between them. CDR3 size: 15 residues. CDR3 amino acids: CASSPSTSSGNTIYF. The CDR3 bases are TGTGCCAGCTCACCCAGTACAAGCTCTGGAAACACCATATATTTT.